This T cell receptor (beta chain) was profiled in a study of cytomegalovirus exposure and HLA in healthy donors. Broader study findings: Altogether, 150 to 200 TCR beta chains were recorded as cytomegalovirus-associated.

On this clone itself: Its antigen is currently unknown.

Trimming took 4 bases from V and 0 from J, leaving 9 bases between them. CDR3 size: 14 residues. Germline assignment: CDR1 GTSNPN and CDR2 SVGIG (reference sequence). PCR used 60 Vbeta primers and 13 Jbeta primers. The protocol was immunoSEQ multiplex PCR, while the TCRdb copy is restricted to in-frame clones and leaves out a portion. Of 100,000 or so clones in the sample, 60% to 80% are singletons; the top ten hold about 4.4%. The rearrangement links TRBV30 to TRBJ1-4, with D uncertain. The clonotype was recovered from a young woman in good health and CMV-seropositive. What was sequenced was PBMCs. CDR3 nucleotides: TGTGCCTGGAAAGGAGGAACAACTAATGAAAAACTGTTTTTT. Translating gives CAWKGGTTNEKLFF.